Given below is one T cell receptor beta chain in context. This record comes from a study of OX40 agonist ivuxolimab in advanced cancers. Assay: immunoSEQ multiplex PCR; the TCRdb copy retains only in-frame clones and omits some. Of tens of thousands of clones in the sample, 75% to 90% were seen once. The V gene lost 5 bases and the J gene lost 7 bases, with 15 bases spanning the gap. Germline V gene data show CDR1 as SGHVS and CDR2 as FNYEAQ. This CDR3 is built from 13 residues. Sequencing was performed on CD4+ or CD8+ T cells sorted from blood, taken in a trial of the OX40 agonist ivuxolimab. The chain employs TRBV7-6 and TRBJ2-7, with D perhaps assigned TRBD1 or TRBD2 (5 bases each). The receptor comes from an adult with an advanced solid tumor such as melanoma, head and neck, liver or kidney cancer. The CDR3 sequence: CASSPGTSKEQYF. The CDR3 DNA is TGTGCCAGCAGCCCCGGGACCTCCAAGGAGCAGTACTTC. Together with reference TRBV7-6 and TRBJ2-7, the CDR3 gives the full variable domain: GAGVSQSPRYKVTKRGQDVALRCDPISGHVSLYWYRQALGQGPEFLTYFNYEAQQDKSGLPNDRFSAERPEGSISTLTIQRTEQRDSAMYRCASSPGTSKEQYFGPGTRLTVT.